This TCR beta chain came from a study of T-cell memory formation after mild COVID-19. V gave up 0 bases and J gave up 0 bases, with 9 bases separating them. This CDR3 region has 16 residues. Germline V lookup: CDR1 LGHNA, CDR2 YSLEER. The table lists this clonotype with a few counts. MiXCR, applied by TCRdb to the 5' RACE reads, yields one record per CDR3 protein. In the table there are around 300,000 distinct CDR3 sequences, approximately 19% of which are singletons. The TCR originated in a man aged 18 to 30 who had mild COVID-19 (a few samples of this study predate the infection). Cell type and time point are not known. The specimen sequenced was PBMCs or a T cell subset sorted from them (not recorded which). The V call is TRBV4-3, the J call TRBJ2-1, with D possibly matching TRBD1 (6 bases). As DNA, the CDR3 is TGCGCCAGCAGCCAAGATTGGGGGCCCTCCTACAATGAGCAGTTCTTC. This encodes CASSQDWGPSYNEQFF.